A selection of T cell receptor beta chains follows, all from one sample in a study of OX40 agonist ivuxolimab in advanced cancers. Only in-frame clones appear in the TCRdb table, and some are missing; sequencing was by immunoSEQ multiplex PCR. The data show approximately 74,000 clones, approximately 92% seen once. The sequenced sample was CD4+ or CD8+ T cells sorted from blood, obtained in a trial of the OX40 agonist ivuxolimab. The receptors derive from an adult with an advanced solid tumor such as melanoma, head and neck, liver or kidney cancer. Both conserved end residues are part of each CDR3. The D gene is left open where the match is weak. The size of a clone is reported for some rows only, either as once, few or many, or as a class for expanded clones.

TRBJ2-1	-	-	TRBV6-1	CASSGLGWDEQFF	TGTGCCAGCAGTGGACTAGGGTGGGATGAGCAGTTCTTC
TRBJ2-7	TRBD2	-	TRBV6-5	CASKSGLVSYEQYF	TGTGCCAGCAAATCGGGACTAGTCTCCTACGAGCAGTACTTC
TRBJ2-7	-	-	TRBV7-8	CASSLVGQGTSYEQYF	TGTGCCAGCAGCTTAGTGGGGCAGGGGACTTCCTACGAGCAGTACTTC
TRBJ2-3	-	-	TRBV7-2	CASSFSDTQYF	TGTGCCAGCAGCTTTTCAGATACGCAGTATTTT
TRBJ1-2	-	-	TRBV5-1	CASSPGQDNYGHTF	TGCGCCAGCAGCCCTGGACAAGATAACTATGGCCACACCTTC
TRBJ2-7	TRBD2	-	TRBV7-2	CASSGGGVTYEQYF	TGTGCCAGCAGCGGGGGAGGGGTCACCTACGAGCAGTACTTC
TRBJ1-1	-	-	TRBV19	CASSTSRGANTEAFF	TGTGCCAGTAGTACCTCTCGGGGGGCGAACACTGAAGCTTTCTTT
TRBJ1-4	-	-	TRBV21-1	CAVKQGGEKLFF	TGTGCCGTCAAACAGGGAGGTGAAAAACTGTTTTTT
TRBJ2-7	-	-	TRBV5-8	CASSLAHAGEQYF	TGTGCCAGCAGCTTGGCCCACGCCGGCGAGCAGTACTTC
TRBJ2-1	TRBD2	-	TRBV4-3	CASSQDFASGVFF	TGCGCCAGCAGCCAAGATTTTGCTAGCGGGGTGTTCTTC
TRBJ2-3	-	-	TRBV18	CASSPYSTDTQYF	TGTGCCAGCTCCCCCTATTCCACAGATACGCAGTATTTT
TRBJ2-5	TRBD2	-	TRBV5-1	CASSLGTSGNQETQYF	TGCGCCAGCAGCTTGGGGACTAGCGGGAACCAAGAGACCCAGTACTTC
TRBJ1-1	-	-	TRBV2	CASSEYGNTEAFF	TGTGCCAGCAGTGAATATGGGAACACTGAAGCTTTCTTT
TRBJ2-1	-	-	TRBV6-1	CASSEDDWDEQFF	TGTGCCAGCAGTGAAGATGATTGGGATGAGCAGTTCTTC
TRBJ2-1	TRBD2	-	TRBV18	CASQLAGGLDEQFF	TGTGCCAGTCAACTAGCGGGAGGACTCGATGAGCAGTTCTTC
TRBJ1-1	-	few	TRBV11-3	CASSLVTGTEAFF	TGTGCCAGCAGCTTAGTCACGGGCACTGAAGCTTTCTTT
TRBJ2-1	-	-	TRBV9	CASSAFSSYNEQFF	TGTGCCAGCAGCGCATTCAGCTCCTACAATGAGCAGTTCTTC
TRBJ1-4	-	-	TRBV7-4	CASSISPRALGEKLFF	TGTGCCAGCAGCATTAGCCCACGGGCCCTGGGTGAAAAACTGTTTTTT
TRBJ2-2	TRBD1	-	TRBV5-6	CASSLSGQGFTGELFF	TGTGCCAGCAGCTTGTCGGGACAGGGCTTCACCGGGGAGCTGTTTTTT
TRBJ2-5	-	-	TRBV7-9	CASSLWETQYF	TGTGCCAGCAGCTTATGGGAGACCCAGTACTTC
TRBJ1-2	-	-	TRBV27	CASSRSQGARNYGYTF	TGTGCCAGCAGCCGGTCACAAGGGGCGCGAAACTATGGCTACACCTTC
TRBJ2-7	TRBD2	once	TRBV28	CASSLVGGVYEQYF	TGTGCCAGCAGTTTAGTCGGGGGGGTGTACGAGCAGTACTTC
TRBJ1-2	TRBD1	-	TRBV7-2	CASSLETGGTGGYTF	TGTGCCAGCAGCTTAGAGACAGGGGGCACGGGCGGCTACACCTTC
TRBJ1-5	-	-	TRBV7-9	CASSLRGVSNQPQHF	TGTGCCAGCAGCTTGAGAGGAGTTAGCAATCAGCCCCAGCATTTT
TRBJ1-3	-	-	TRBV6-1	CASKAEPSSGNTIYF	TGTGCCAGCAAGGCAGAGCCTTCCTCTGGAAACACCATATATTTT
TRBJ2-1	-	-	TRBV6-4	CASSLGSSYNEQFF	TGTGCCAGCAGTTTAGGGAGCTCCTACAATGAGCAGTTCTTC
TRBJ1-4	-	-	TRBV6-1	CASRGTFSGEKLFF	TGTGCCAGCAGGGGGACTTTCTCTGGTGAAAAACTGTTTTTT
TRBJ1-1	-	-	TRBV5-1	CASGTTGTGGTEAFF	TGCGCCAGCGGAACAACAGGGACGGGGGGCACTGAAGCTTTCTTT
TRBJ1-5	-	-	TRBV6-6	CASSGRDGISNQPQHF	TGTGCCAGCAGTGGCAGGGACGGCATAAGCAATCAGCCCCAGCATTTT
TRBJ2-5	TRBD2	-	TRBV5-1	CASSLELAGTQETQYF	TGCGCCAGCAGCTTGGAACTAGCGGGGACACAAGAGACCCAGTACTTC
TRBJ2-5	-	-	TRBV5-6	CASSLQGSGVETQYF	TGTGCCAGCAGCTTGCAAGGTTCAGGGGTGGAGACCCAGTACTTC
TRBJ2-7	-	-	TRBV5-1	CASSPAGAGYEQYF	TGCGCCAGCAGCCCCGCAGGGGCAGGCTACGAGCAGTACTTC
TRBJ1-6	-	-	TRBV7-8	CASSTTVTDSPLHF	TGTGCCAGCAGCACTACAGTGACAGATTCACCCCTCCACTTT
TRBJ2-7	TRBD1	-	TRBV27	CASRRSRDSYEQYF	TGTGCCAGCAGACGAAGCCGGGACAGCTACGAGCAGTACTTC
TRBJ2-7	-	-	TRBV4-3	CASSQAQGGDSYEQYF	TGCGCCAGCAGCCAAGCCCAAGGGGGGGACTCCTACGAGCAGTACTTC
TRBJ1-4	-	-	TRBV19	CASSIHSGFNEKLFF	TGTGCCAGTAGTATTCATTCGGGGTTTAATGAAAAACTGTTTTTT
TRBJ2-5	-	-	TRBV19	CASSIRDFQETQYF	TGTGCCAGTAGTATCCGGGACTTCCAAGAGACCCAGTACTTC
TRBJ2-5	TRBD1	-	TRBV5-1	CASSLVGTAQETQYF	TGCGCCAGCAGCTTGGTTGGGACAGCGCAAGAGACCCAGTACTTC